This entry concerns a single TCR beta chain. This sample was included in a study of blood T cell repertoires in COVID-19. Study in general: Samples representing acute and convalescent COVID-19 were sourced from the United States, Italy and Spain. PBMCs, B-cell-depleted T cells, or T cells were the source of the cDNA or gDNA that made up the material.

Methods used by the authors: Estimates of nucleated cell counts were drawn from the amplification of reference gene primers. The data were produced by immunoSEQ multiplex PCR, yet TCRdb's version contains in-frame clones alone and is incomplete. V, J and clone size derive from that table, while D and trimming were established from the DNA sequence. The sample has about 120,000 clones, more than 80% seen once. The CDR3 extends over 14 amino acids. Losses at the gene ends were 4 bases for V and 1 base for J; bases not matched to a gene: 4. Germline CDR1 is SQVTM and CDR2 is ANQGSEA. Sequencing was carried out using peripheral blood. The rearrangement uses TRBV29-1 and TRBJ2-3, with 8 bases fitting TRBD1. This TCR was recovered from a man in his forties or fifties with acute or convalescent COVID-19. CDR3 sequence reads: CSVAYRGGTDTQYF. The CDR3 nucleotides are TGCAGCGTTGCCTACAGGGGGGGCACAGATACGCAGTATTTT.